One and the same sample provided the 15 T cell receptor beta chains below, sequenced in a study of blood T cell repertoires in COVID-19. Assay used: immunoSEQ multiplex PCR; TCRdb lists only in-frame clones, some missing. The sample yields about 180,000 clones, around 85% seen once. The sequenced sample was PBMCs or T cells enriched from blood (not recorded which). The receptors originated from a man aged 35 to 55 who had recovered from COVID-19.

The rearrangement links TRBV27 to TRBJ2-6, with D possibly being TRBD1 (5 bases). V shed 5 bases and J shed 0 bases, with 8 bases lying between them. The CDR3 covers 15 residues. Germline V gives CDR1 MNHEY, CDR2 SMNVEV (reference sequence). The CDR3 nucleotides are TGTGCCAGCAGTCGACAGCGCTCTGGGGCCAACGTCCTGACTTTC. This gives the protein CASSRQRSGANVLTF.

The gene calls are TRBV19 and TRBJ1-5; 7 nucleotides agree with TRBD1. Germline CDR1 and CDR2: LNHDA and SQIVND (reference sequence). V was pared by 3 bases and J by 3 bases, with 14 bases of the junction left unmatched. The length of the CDR3 is 18 residues. The CDR3 bases are TGTGCCAGTAGTATCGCTCGGAGGCGACAGGGCGTCAATCAGCCCCAGCATTTT. Protein: CASSIARRRQGVNQPQHF.

The chain joins TRBV14 to TRBJ2-7; D is perhaps TRBD1 (5 bases). CDR1 SGHDN and CDR2 FVKESK come from the germline V gene. The CDR3 extends over 15 amino acids. V shed 1 base and J shed 4 bases, with 14 bases lying between them. The CDR3 DNA follows: TGTGCCAGCAGCCAAGGAATAGGGGTAGAGTACGAGCAGTACTTC. It codes for CASSQGIGVEYEQYF.

The V and J genes are TRBV5-4 and TRBJ1-2; D ambiguous. Germline CDR1 reads SGHNT; CDR2 reads YYREEE (reference sequence). V gave up 3 bases and J gave up 1 base, with 13 bases separating them. This CDR3 comprises 15 residues. CDR3 residues: CASSSPAGVNYGYTF. CDR3 in DNA: TGTGCCAGCAGCTCCCCGGCGGGCGTTAACTATGGCTACACCTTC.

This rearrangement joins TRBV28 to TRBJ1-1, with TRBD1 matching over 11 bases. V lost 5 bases, J lost 4 bases, and 3 bases stayed unmatched. The CDR3 has 14 amino acids. Germline-derived CDR1 and CDR2 are MDHEN and SYDVKM. The CDR3 loop is CASSPGTGGTEAFF. CDR3 coding DNA: TGTGCCAGCAGTCCGGGGACAGGGGGCACTGAAGCTTTCTTT.

This clone was counted between two and nine times. The gene calls are TRBV10-2 and TRBJ1-2; the D is unclear. The CDR3 sequence is 16 residues long. With 2 bases removed from V and 1 base from J, the gap between germline ends came to 14 bases. Germline V gene lookup returns CDR1 WSHSY and CDR2 SAAADI. The CDR3 sequence: CASSEAGQDYNYGYTF. CDR3 sequence (DNA): TGCGCCAGCAGTGAGGCGGGTCAAGACTATAACTATGGCTACACCTTC.

This clone was detected only once. The chain links TRBV30 to TRBJ1-3, with no clear D. Looked up from germline, CDR1 is GTSNPN and CDR2 is SVGIG (reference sequence). V lost 6 bases, J lost 0 bases, and 12 bases lay in between. The CDR3 contains 14 residues. The CDR3 is CACTGGVSGNTIYF. The CDR3 DNA sequence: TGTGCCTGTACCGGCGGGGTCTCTGGAAACACCATATATTTT.

The chain has TRBV3-1 (or the pseudogene TRBV3-2) and TRBJ2-1; 9 nucleotides align to TRBD2. V dropped 0 bases and J dropped 7; count of bases not matched to a gene: 7. In germline, CDR1 is LGHDT, CDR2 YNNKEL (reference sequence). The CDR3 has 16 residues. CDR3 amino acids: CASSQERLAGKNEQFF. DNA of the CDR3: TGTGCCAGCAGCCAAGAGAGGCTAGCGGGAAAAAATGAGCAGTTCTTC.

The rearrangement joins TRBV12-3 or TRBV12-4 to TRBJ2-2, with a weak D call TRBD2 (5 bases). V gave up 3 bases and J gave up 9 bases, with 11 bases separating them. This CDR3 has 13 residues. The CDR3: CASSFRRRRELFF. CDR3 bases: TGTGCCAGCAGTTTTAGGAGGAGGCGGGAGCTGTTTTTT.

V usage is TRBV5-1 and J usage is TRBJ2-3; D is possibly TRBD2 (5 bases). Germline loops: CDR1 SGHRS, CDR2 YFSETQ. CDR3 size: 15 residues. V gave up 4 bases and J gave up 0 bases, with 12 bases separating them. The CDR3 DNA follows: TGCGCCAGCAGCGAGGGCCCAGCTAGCACAGATACGCAGTATTTT. The encoded protein is CASSEGPASTDTQYF.

The CDR3, as DNA: TGCGCCAGCAGGGCCGGGACAGCCAGCAATCAGCCCCAGCATTTT. Its translation is CASRAGTASNQPQHF. The chain couples TRBV5-1 to TRBJ1-5; 7 bases are a match to TRBD1. Germline V CDR1 and CDR2: SGHRS, YFSETQ. V gave up 5 bases and J gave up 1 base; unmatched junction bases: 6. This CDR3 is 15 amino acids long.

This clone was seen only a few times. This chain joins TRBV5-1 and TRBJ2-2; 8 bases agree with TRBD1. This CDR3 region has 14 residues. In germline, CDR1 is SGHRS, CDR2 YFSETQ. Losses at the gene ends were 5 bases for V and 2 bases for J; bases not matched to a gene: 2. The CDR3 spells CASSTGGNTGELFF. DNA for the CDR3: TGCGCCAGCAGTACAGGGGGAAACACCGGGGAGCTGTTTTTT.

As for this clone: Other nucleotide sequences in the sample specify the same CDR3. V and J are TRBV11-2 and TRBJ1-1; TRBD1 might be the D (6 bases). CDR3 size: 14 residues. Trimming took off 1 base at V and 4 bases at J, with 10 bases between the two ends. CDR1 and CDR2 from the germline V gene are SGHAT and FQNNGV. In nucleotides, the CDR3 is TGTGCCAGCAGCTTAGGAGGGGGGGGCACTGAAGCTTTCTTT. It yields the protein CASSLGGGGTEAFF.

About this clone: An end of the junction does not agree with germline; a read error may underlie this. The V call is TRBV27, the J call TRBJ1-4, with D perhaps matching TRBD1 (6 bases). CDR1 MNHEY and CDR2 SMNVEV come from the germline V gene (reference sequence). The CDR3 contains 15 residues. The CDR3 loop is CASSDLGGADEKLFF. The CDR3 nucleotides read TGTGCCAGCAGTGACCTCGGGGGGGCGGATGAAAAGCTGTTTTTT. Combining the CDR3 with reference TRBV27 and TRBJ1-4 gives the whole variable domain EAQVTQNPRYLITVTGKKLTVTCSQNMNHEYMSWYRQDPGLGLRQIYYSMNVEVTDKGDVPEGYKVSRKEKRNFPLILESPSPNQTSLYFCASSDLGGADEKLFFGSGTQLSVL.

The chain combines TRBV5-4 with TRBJ2-1; 10 bases fit TRBD1. The CDR3 is 14 residues long. Germline CDR1 SGHNT, CDR2 YYREEE (reference sequence). Trimming at V came to 4 bases and at J to 10 bases, leaving 8 bases not matched to a gene. DNA of the CDR3: TGTGCCAGCAGCCCCGGGACAGGGGTGGGGGAGCAGTTCTTC. Translation gives CASSPGTGVGEQFF.